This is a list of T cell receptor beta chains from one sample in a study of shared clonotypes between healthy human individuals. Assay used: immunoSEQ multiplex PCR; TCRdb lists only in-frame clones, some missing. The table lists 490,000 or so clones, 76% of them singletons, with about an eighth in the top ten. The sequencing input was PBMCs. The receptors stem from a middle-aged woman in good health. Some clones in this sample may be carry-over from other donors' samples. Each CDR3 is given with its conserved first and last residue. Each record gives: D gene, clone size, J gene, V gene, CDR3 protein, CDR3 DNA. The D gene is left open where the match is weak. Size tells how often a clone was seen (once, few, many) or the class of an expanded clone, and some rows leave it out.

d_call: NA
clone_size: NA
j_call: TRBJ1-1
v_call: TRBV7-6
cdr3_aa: CASSAQGGDTEAFF
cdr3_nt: TGTGCCAGCAGCGCACAGGGTGGGGACACTGAAGCTTTCTTT

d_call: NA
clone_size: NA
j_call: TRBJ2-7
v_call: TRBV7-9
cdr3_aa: CASSLDGKVGEQYF
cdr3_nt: TGTGCCAGCAGCTTAGACGGGAAGGTTGGTGAGCAGTACTTC

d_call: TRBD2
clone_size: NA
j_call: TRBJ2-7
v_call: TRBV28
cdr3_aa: CASSPGVAGVYEQYF
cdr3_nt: TGTGCCAGCAGTCCCGGGGTAGCGGGAGTCTACGAGCAGTACTTC

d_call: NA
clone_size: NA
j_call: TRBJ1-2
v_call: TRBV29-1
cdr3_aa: CSALTENYGYTF
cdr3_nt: TGCAGCGCCTTGACAGAGAACTATGGCTACACCTTC

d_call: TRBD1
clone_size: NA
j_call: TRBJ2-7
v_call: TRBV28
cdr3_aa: CASSLPGTGVRPPLYEQYF
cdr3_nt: TGTGCCAGCAGCCTCCCCGGGACAGGGGTTAGGCCTCCCCTCTACGAGCAGTACTTC

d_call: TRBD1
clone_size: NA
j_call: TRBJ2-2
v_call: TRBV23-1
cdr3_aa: CASSQSRTDRGVTGELFF
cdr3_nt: TGCGCCAGCAGTCAATCCAGGACCGACAGGGGCGTCACCGGGGAGCTGTTTTTT

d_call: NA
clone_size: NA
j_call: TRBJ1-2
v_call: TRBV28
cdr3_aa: CASTGTSYRYTF
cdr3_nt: TGTGCCAGCACCGGAACATCCTATCGCTACACCTTC

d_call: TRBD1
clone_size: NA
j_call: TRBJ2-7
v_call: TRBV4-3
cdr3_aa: CASSQTRDRAHEQYF
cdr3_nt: TGCGCCAGCAGCCAAACTAGGGACAGGGCCCACGAGCAGTACTTC

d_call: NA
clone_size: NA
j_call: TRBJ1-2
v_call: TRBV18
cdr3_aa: CASSPGRSGSSYTF
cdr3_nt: TGTGCCAGCTCACCAGGCAGGTCCGGTAGCAGCTACACCTTC

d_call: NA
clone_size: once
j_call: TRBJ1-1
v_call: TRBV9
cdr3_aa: CASSGSSTEAFF
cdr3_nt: TGTGCCAGCAGCGGAAGCTCCACTGAAGCTTTCTTT

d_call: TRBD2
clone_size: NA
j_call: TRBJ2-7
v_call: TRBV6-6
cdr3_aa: CASRGSGSREQYF
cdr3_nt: TGTGCCAGCAGGGGGAGCGGGAGTCGCGAGCAGTACTTC